This T cell receptor (beta chain) comes out of a study of cytomegalovirus exposure and HLA in healthy donors. Study as a whole: Early released data comprised 80 million to 100 million unique TCRs from HLA-typed donors.

Worth noting for this clone: Antigen specificity is unknown.

Regarding the study as a whole: Equally common other TCR beta chains were less clonally expanded than HLA-associated ones, a later analysis found. In a later analysis, specific HLA alleles were associated with 15,000 to 20,000 TCR beta sequences at a 0.05 false discovery rate. Some TCR beta chains (roughly 160 of them) were listed as cytomegalovirus-associated.

The CDR3 has 14 residues. Germline values: CDR1 MGHRA, CDR2 YSYEKL. Deletions cut 5 bases from V and 2 bases from J, with 13 bases between. The primer mix had 60 Vbeta and 13 Jbeta primers. Clones were read by immunoSEQ multiplex PCR, and TCRdb kept only the in-frame ones, dropping some. Of around 120,000 clones listed, around 70% were seen once; the top ten hold around 4.2%. V and J are TRBV4-1 and TRBJ2-7; no clear D. This clonotype originated in a woman aged 40 to 49 in good health and CMV-seronegative. What was sequenced was PBMCs. CDR3 residues: CASSLRSKTYEQYF. The CDR3 DNA reads TGCGCCAGCAGCTTGCGGTCCAAAACCTACGAGCAGTACTTC.